The rows below give T cell receptor beta chains drawn from one sample of a study of CD8 T cells in Susac syndrome. TCRdb ran MiXCR on the immunoSEQ multiplex PCR reads and lists one entry per CDR3 protein. The sample gives 180,000 or so distinct CDR3 sequences, roughly 94% of which show up once; 0.085% to 0.13% is in the top ten. The sequencing sample was made of CD4+ T cells from PBMCs. Receptors originate from a human donor in good health. CDR3s include the opening cysteine and the closing phenylalanine or tryptophan. Each record gives: clone size, V gene, J gene, D gene, CDR3 protein, CDR3 DNA. The D gene is left open where the match is weak. The listing skips clone size in some rows; elsewhere it reads once, few, many or a size class.

NA	TRBV6-2/TRBV6-3	TRBJ2-6	NA	CASSYSRLAGANVLTF	TGTGCCAGCAGTTACTCGAGGCTAGCTGGGGCCAACGTCCTGACTTTC
NA	TRBV15	TRBJ1-1	NA	CATSRVPNTEAFF	TGTGCCACCAGCAGAGTCCCGAACACTGAAGCTTTCTTT
NA	TRBV29-1	TRBJ2-7	NA	CSAARTETYEQYF	TGCAGCGCCGCTCGGACAGAGACCTACGAGCAGTACTTC
NA	TRBV2	TRBJ2-6	NA	CASSQEGSGANVLTF	TGTGCCAGCAGTCAGGAGGGCTCTGGGGCCAACGTCCTGACTTTC
NA	TRBV30	TRBJ2-3	NA	CAAGVSTDTQYF	TGTGCCGCTGGGGTAAGCACAGATACGCAGTATTTT
NA	TRBV20-1	TRBJ2-2	TRBD1	CSAPGTGGVGELFF	TGCAGTGCTCCCGGGACAGGGGGCGTCGGGGAGCTGTTTTTT
once	TRBV20-1	TRBJ2-5	NA	CSASDPIRETQYF	TGCAGTGCCAGCGATCCCATCAGAGAGACCCAGTACTTC
NA	TRBV21-1	TRBJ1-5	NA	CASRSTGGNQPQHF	TGTGCCAGCAGGTCGACAGGGGGCAATCAGCCCCAGCATTTT
NA	TRBV7-9	TRBJ1-3	NA	CASSLGRTVGNTIYF	TGTGCCAGCAGCTTAGGGAGGACAGTTGGAAACACCATATATTTT
NA	TRBV24-1	TRBJ2-3	NA	CATGRQDTQYF	TGTGCCACCGGTAGACAGGATACGCAGTATTTT
NA	TRBV2	TRBJ2-5	TRBD2	CASRALAGTEYQYF	TGTGCCAGCAGGGCACTAGCGGGGACGGAATACCAGTACTTC
NA	TRBV4-3	TRBJ2-1	TRBD2	CASSQDAGGSYNEQFF	TGCGCCAGCAGCCAAGATGCGGGAGGCTCCTACAATGAGCAGTTCTTC
NA	TRBV6-2/TRBV6-3	TRBJ2-2	TRBD2	CASSYPRTSANTGELFF	TGTGCCAGCAGTTACCCACGGACTAGCGCGAACACCGGGGAGCTGTTTTTT
NA	TRBV29-1	TRBJ2-3	NA	CSVGEDDTQYF	TGCAGCGTTGGGGAGGACGATACGCAGTATTTT
NA	TRBV27	TRBJ1-1	NA	CASGEGVTLIEAFF	TGTGCCAGCGGTGAGGGAGTTACTTTGATTGAAGCTTTCTTT
NA	TRBV19	TRBJ2-7	TRBD1	CASRDRGSYEQYF	TGTGCCAGCCGGGACAGGGGGTCCTACGAGCAGTACTTC
NA	TRBV7-6	TRBJ2-1	TRBD1	CASSLQGADDNEQFF	TGTGCCAGCAGCTTACAGGGGGCGGATGACAATGAGCAGTTCTTC
NA	TRBV25-1	TRBJ2-7	TRBD2	CATQTSGSYEQYF	TGTGCCACCCAGACTAGCGGGAGCTACGAGCAGTACTTC
NA	TRBV3-1	TRBJ1-3	NA	CASSQGGSARGNTIYF	TGTGCCAGCAGCCAAGGGGGCTCGGCGAGGGGGAACACCATATATTTT
NA	TRBV30	TRBJ2-2	NA	CAWSVRLFTGELFF	TGTGCCTGGAGTGTAAGGCTATTTACCGGGGAGCTGTTTTTT
NA	TRBV10-3	TRBJ2-1	NA	CAISDSTRFNEQFF	TGTGCCATCAGCGATTCGACTAGGTTCAATGAGCAGTTCTTC
NA	TRBV29-1	TRBJ2-7	TRBD2	CSVASGLGSYEQYF	TGCAGCGTGGCTAGCGGTCTAGGCTCCTACGAGCAGTACTTC
NA	TRBV9	TRBJ2-7	NA	CASSPPDRTYEQYF	TGTGCCAGCAGCCCCCCGGACCGAACCTACGAGCAGTACTTC
NA	TRBV20-1	TRBJ2-1	TRBD2	CSARDAAGGYDEQFF	TGCAGTGCTAGAGATGCGGCGGGAGGATATGATGAGCAGTTCTTC
NA	TRBV9	TRBJ2-3	TRBD2	CASSVDPAGGSTDTQYF	TGTGCCAGCAGCGTAGACCCAGCGGGAGGCTCCACAGATACGCAGTATTTT
NA	TRBV30	TRBJ2-1	NA	CAWGGSGDYNEQFF	TGTGCCTGGGGGGGTAGCGGAGACTACAATGAGCAGTTCTTC
NA	TRBV5-4	TRBJ2-3	TRBD2	CASSLARRELSDTQYF	TGTGCCAGCAGCTTGGCACGGCGGGAGTTGTCAGATACGCAGTATTTT
NA	TRBV30	TRBJ2-1	NA	CASTSRGRMNEQFF	TGTGCCAGCACATCGAGGGGTAGGATGAATGAGCAGTTCTTC
NA	TRBV20-1	TRBJ2-7	TRBD2	CSARDFGGTSQRYEQYF	TGCAGTGCTAGAGATTTCGGGGGGACTAGCCAAAGATACGAGCAGTACTTC
NA	TRBV6-5	TRBJ2-1	TRBD2	CASTKSGRDNEQFF	TGTGCCAGCACCAAAAGCGGGAGGGACAATGAGCAGTTCTTC
NA	TRBV30	TRBJ1-1	NA	CAATGNTEAFF	TGTGCCGCGACAGGGAACACTGAAGCTTTCTTT
few	TRBV7-2	TRBJ1-2	NA	CASSLAAQDLYGYTF	TGTGCCAGCAGCTTAGCTGCGCAGGACCTCTATGGCTACACCTTC
NA	TRBV6-5	TRBJ2-3	NA	CASSYSSGQLVTQYF	TGTGCCAGCAGTTACTCCTCCGGACAGTTAGTTACGCAGTATTTT
NA	TRBV12-3/TRBV12-4	TRBJ2-2	NA	CASRPRATVNTGELFF	TGTGCCAGCAGGCCTAGAGCCACGGTGAACACCGGGGAGCTGTTTTTT
NA	TRBV20-1	TRBJ2-4	NA	CSARSGGNIQYF	TGCAGTGCTAGATCCGGGGGAAACATTCAGTACTTC
NA	TRBV18	TRBJ1-5	TRBD1	CASSPWDRNSNQPQHF	TGTGCCAGCTCACCATGGGACAGGAATAGCAATCAGCCCCAGCATTTT
NA	TRBV14	TRBJ2-3	NA	CASSNPRWGSSTDTQYF	TGTGCCAGCAGCAACCCCCGCTGGGGGTCTAGCACAGATACGCAGTATTTT
NA	TRBV5-1	TRBJ2-3	TRBD1	CASSPRTGRADTQYF	TGCGCCAGCAGCCCCCGGACAGGTCGGGCAGATACGCAGTATTTT
NA	TRBV20-1	TRBJ2-3	TRBD2	CSAIVRETGDTQYF	TGCAGTGCTATCGTGCGGGAGACCGGGGATACGCAGTATTTT
NA	TRBV20-1	TRBJ1-2	NA	CSAHGQGSTLYGYTF	TGCAGTGCGCATGGGCAAGGCAGTACACTCTATGGCTACACCTTC
NA	TRBV20-1	TRBJ2-5	TRBD1	CSARQGARTETQYF	TGCAGTGCGAGACAGGGGGCGCGGACCGAGACCCAGTACTTC
NA	TRBV15	TRBJ2-1	TRBD1	CATSRVDRARDEQFF	TGTGCCACCAGCAGAGTTGACAGGGCGAGAGATGAGCAGTTCTTC
NA	TRBV9	TRBJ2-1	NA	CASSVVSGPYNEQFF	TGTGCCAGCAGCGTAGTTAGCGGACCCTACAATGAGCAGTTCTTC
NA	TRBV2	TRBJ2-5	NA	CASSEALIGETQYF	TGTGCCAGCAGTGAAGCGCTGATTGGCGAGACCCAGTACTTC
NA	TRBV20-1	TRBJ2-7	TRBD2	CSARPPLAGGPSEQYF	TGCAGTGCTAGACCACCATTAGCGGGAGGGCCTTCCGAGCAGTACTTC
NA	TRBV7-2	TRBJ2-7	NA	CASSAGRIGGEQYF	TGTGCCAGCAGCGCCGGGCGTATAGGGGGCGAGCAGTACTTC
NA	TRBV30	TRBJ1-1	NA	CASTRFENTEAFF	TGTGCCTCCACGAGGTTTGAGAACACTGAAGCTTTCTTT
NA	TRBV29-1	TRBJ2-5	NA	CSVSDGEETQYF	TGCAGCGTTTCCGACGGCGAAGAGACCCAGTACTTC
NA	TRBV18	TRBJ2-5	NA	CASSPPAGDETQYF	TGTGCCAGCTCACCACCCGCAGGGGATGAGACCCAGTACTTC
NA	TRBV28	TRBJ2-1	NA	CASSLTGQQFF	TGTGCCAGCAGTCTTACCGGGCAGCAGTTCTTC
once	TRBV23-1	TRBJ1-5	NA	CASKEQGVHF	TGCGCCAGCAAGGAACAGGGTGTACATTTT
NA	TRBV20-1	TRBJ2-5	NA	CSARGGVAGRQETQYF	TGCAGTGCTAGAGGGGGGGTGGCCGGTCGTCAAGAGACCCAGTACTTC
NA	TRBV7-9	TRBJ1-1	NA	CASSFLTESTEAFF	TGTGCCAGCAGCTTCCTGACAGAGTCCACTGAAGCTTTCTTT